This T cell receptor beta chain was found in a study of blood T cell repertoires in COVID-19 (dated by TCRdb to 2018 to 2021). In terms of the full investigation: Samples covering the acute and convalescent phases of COVID-19 were provided by collaborators in the United States, Italy and Spain. The prospective study material was composed of cDNA or gDNA derived from T cells, B-cell-depleted T cells, or PBMCs. Deeply sampled blood TCRbeta repertoires from subjects exposed to, actively infected with, or recovered from COVID-19 were included in the dataset. The repertoires were released in a freely available public database meant as a resource for research on the immune response to SARS-CoV-2. Samples came from the ongoing ImmuneRACE study (first 160 participants) plus 1,254 subjects from 6 global collaborators. Nearly every sample came with metadata listing a de-identified subject ID, COVID-19 status, age in years and sex. Where available, HLA class I and class II types were obtained from metadata supplied by the sample provider rather than from assay-based typing. Study-wide findings and limitations: The quantity of clinical and demographic metadata differed by source and by participant and was supplied without curation.

TCRbeta CDR3 regions were amplified from genomic DNA by means of the immunoSEQ Assay, a bias-controlled multiplex PCR. As for how the authors treated the data: Within the assay, amplification of reference gene primers was used to estimate how many nucleated cells each sample contained. Sequence reads were collapsed and filtered to measure the absolute abundance of every unique TCRbeta CDR3 rearrangement. For each sample, productive Simpson clonality was calculated as the square root of Simpson's diversity index over productive rearrangements. In TCRdb, the immuneACCESS table is reduced to in-frame sequences with V and J assigned. These tables do not hold every clone; where another copy was compared, an unresolved V gene accounts for under half, and the others remain unexplained. From that table come the V and J calls and clone size; the DNA was used to work out D and trimming. The sample table shows approximately 290,000 clones, and around 91% are seen once. The ten top clones hold around 4.4% of the sample.

In the prospective study, participants were about 18 to 95 years old, resided in fewer than 25 geographic areas of the United States, and were enrolled through a virtual design. In the prospective study, cohorts were assigned on the basis of participant-reported clinical history obtained from a screening survey and a study questionnaire. Each participant in the prospective study had whole blood, serum and a nasopharyngeal or oropharyngeal swab collected by mobile phlebotomists. Participants in the prospective study had the option to provide additional blood draws and questionnaires over an approximately 2-month period. Before DNA extraction, prospective study blood samples were shipped either frozen or at room temperature. Details on this clone: Its target antigen remains unknown. No much larger clone is present one base from it, and per-base qualities are unavailable.

The germline V gene (reference sequence) yields LNHDA for CDR1 and SQIVND for CDR2. Inclusive of the bounding cysteine and phenylalanine, the CDR3 is 16 residues long. The DNA shown is the 48-base CDR3, in frame from base 1. V is reduced by 7 bases and J by 3 bases, leaving a spacing of 19 bases between them. This sequence was found in a woman aged 18-29 years with acute COVID-19. Material for sequencing was PBMCs or T cells enriched from blood (not recorded which). The chain employs TRBV19 and TRBJ1-5, with no confident D gene call. In nucleotide form, the sequence is TGTGCCAGTAATGGGCTCGGAAGAGGGAACAATCAGCCCCAGCATTTT. This sequence encodes CASNGLGRGNNQPQHF.